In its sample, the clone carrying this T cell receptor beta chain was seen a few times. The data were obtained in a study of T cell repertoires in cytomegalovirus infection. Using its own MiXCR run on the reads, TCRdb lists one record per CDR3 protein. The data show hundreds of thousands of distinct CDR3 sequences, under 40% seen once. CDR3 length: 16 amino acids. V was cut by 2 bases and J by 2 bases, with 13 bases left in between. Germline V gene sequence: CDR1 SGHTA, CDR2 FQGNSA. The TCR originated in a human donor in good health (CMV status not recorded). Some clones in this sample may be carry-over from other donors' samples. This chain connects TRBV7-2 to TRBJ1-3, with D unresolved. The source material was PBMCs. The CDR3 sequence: CASSLWSTGTGNTIYF. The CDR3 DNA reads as TGTGCCAGCAGCTTATGGAGTACGGGGACTGGAAACACCATATATTTT.